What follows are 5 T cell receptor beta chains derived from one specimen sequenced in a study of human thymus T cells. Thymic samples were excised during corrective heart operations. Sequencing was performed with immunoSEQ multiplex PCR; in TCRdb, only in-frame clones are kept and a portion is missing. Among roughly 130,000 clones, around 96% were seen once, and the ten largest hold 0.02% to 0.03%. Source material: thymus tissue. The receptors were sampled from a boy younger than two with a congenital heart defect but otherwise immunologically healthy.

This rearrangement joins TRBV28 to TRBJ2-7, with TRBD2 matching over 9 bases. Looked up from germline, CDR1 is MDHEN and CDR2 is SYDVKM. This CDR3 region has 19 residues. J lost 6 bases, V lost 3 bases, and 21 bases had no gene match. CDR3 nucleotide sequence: TGTGCCAGCAGTTTCGGGTTTTTGGGCGGGGGGGTTTTTTTGCGCGAGCAGTACTTC. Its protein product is CASSFGFLGGGVFLREQYF.

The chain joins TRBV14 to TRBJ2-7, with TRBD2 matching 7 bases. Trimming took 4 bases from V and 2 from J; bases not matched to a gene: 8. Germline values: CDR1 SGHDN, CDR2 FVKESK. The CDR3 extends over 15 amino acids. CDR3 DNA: TGTGCCAGCAGCCCAAAGGTGGGGGGGACCTACGAGCAGTACTTC. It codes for CASSPKVGGTYEQYF.

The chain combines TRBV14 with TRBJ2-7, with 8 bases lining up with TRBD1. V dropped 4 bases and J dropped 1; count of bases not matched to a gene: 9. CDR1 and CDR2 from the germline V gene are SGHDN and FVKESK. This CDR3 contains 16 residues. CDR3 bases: TGTGCCAGCAGCCCGATGAGACAGGGGTCTTCCTACGAGCAGTACTTC. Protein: CASSPMRQGSSYEQYF.

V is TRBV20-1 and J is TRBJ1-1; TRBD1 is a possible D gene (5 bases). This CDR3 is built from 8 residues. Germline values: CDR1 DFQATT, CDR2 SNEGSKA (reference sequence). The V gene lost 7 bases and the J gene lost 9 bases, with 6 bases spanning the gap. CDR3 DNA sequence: TGCAGTGAGGGGAAAGCTTTCTTT. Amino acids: CSEGKAFF.

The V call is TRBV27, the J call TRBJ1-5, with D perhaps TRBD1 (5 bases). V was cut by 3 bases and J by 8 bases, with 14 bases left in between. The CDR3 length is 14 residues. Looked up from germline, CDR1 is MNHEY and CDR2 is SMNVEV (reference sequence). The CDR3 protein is CASSFSQGYEPQHF. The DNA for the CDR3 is TGTGCCAGCAGTTTTAGTCAGGGTTATGAGCCCCAGCATTTT.